One and the same sample provided the 30 T cell receptor beta chains below, sequenced in a study of T cell responses to AZD1222 COVID-19 vaccine. Repertoires were generated with immunoSEQ multiplex PCR, while TCRdb's copy carries only in-frame clones and drops some. The table lists about 210,000 clones, over 80% of them singletons. The sample consisted of peripheral blood, taken on day 0 of AZD1222 vaccination. These receptors came from an adult in good health.

This rearrangement joins TRBV5-1 to TRBJ1-2; 7 positions match TRBD1. CDR1 and CDR2 (germline): SGHRS, YFSETQ. The CDR3 has 15 residues. V was clipped by 0 bases and J by 3 bases; unmatched bases: 5. CDR3 nucleotides: TGCGCCAGCAGCTTGGCGCCAGGGGGGGACTATGGCTACACCTTC. Translating it yields CASSLAPGGDYGYTF.

Only a few counts were recorded for this clone. CDR3: CASSPNRGESTQPQHF. The CDR3 nucleotides are TGTGCCAGCTCACCAAATAGAGGCGAATCCACTCAGCCCCAGCATTTT. The chain employs TRBV18 and TRBJ1-5; no clear D gene. CDR3 length equals 16 residues. The germline V gene has CDR1 KGHSH and CDR2 LQKENI. Deletions cut 2 bases from V and 6 bases from J, with 17 bases between.

J is TRBJ1-2 and V is TRBV11-1; 7 bases are shared with TRBD1. The CDR3 contains 14 residues. The J segment lost 6 bases and the V segment lost 3 bases, leaving 7 bases of the junction unmatched. The germline V gene encodes CDR1 SGHAT and CDR2 FQDESV (reference sequence). The CDR3 DNA follows: TGTGCCAGCAGCTTCGCAGGGGGGACGGATGGCTACACCTTC. Translated, it gives CASSFAGGTDGYTF.

The chain recombines TRBV10-3 with TRBJ1-4; a weak D match, TRBD1 (5 bases). V lost 4 bases, J lost 6 bases, and 9 bases lay in between. The CDR3 runs to 13 residues. Germline V gene sequence: CDR1 ENHRY, CDR2 SYGVKD. In DNA form, the CDR3 reads TGTGCCATCAGTGCCAGGGAGGATGAAAAACTGTTTTTT. This translates into CAISAREDEKLFF.

The genes are TRBV11-3 and TRBJ2-1; 13 nucleotides line up with TRBD2. The CDR3 sequence is 15 residues long. The V gene's germline CDR1 is SGHNT and CDR2 YENEEA. With 1 base clipped from V and 9 bases from J, the junction kept 3 bases outside the gene matches. Here the CDR3 DNA reads TGTGCCAGCAGCTTAGGACTAGCGGGGGGCGGTGAGCAGTTCTTC. Protein: CASSLGLAGGGEQFF.

This sequence joins TRBV25-1 and TRBJ1-4, with D unclear. Trimming took 6 bases from V and 3 from J, leaving 14 bases between them. The CDR3 covers 15 residues. The germline CDR1 and CDR2 sequences are MGHDK and SYGVNS. CDR3 sequence (DNA): TGTGCCAGCAGCCCTCGAGGCGCAGCTAATGAAAAACTGTTTTTT. It translates to CASSPRGAANEKLFF.

The count of this clone is one. The chain employs TRBV3-1 (or the pseudogene TRBV3-2) and TRBJ2-3; D remains unclear. The ends were cut back, 1 base at V and 4 bases at J, with 12 bases in the middle. The V gene's germline CDR1 is LGHDT and CDR2 YNNKEL (reference sequence). The CDR3 covers 15 residues. The CDR3 reads CASSQGVLPPDTQYF. In DNA form, the CDR3 reads TGTGCCAGCAGCCAAGGGGTGCTCCCTCCAGATACGCAGTATTTT.

V gene TRBV6-2 or TRBV6-3 combines with J gene TRBJ2-1, with 12 bases that match TRBD2. The CDR3 consists of 15 residues. The germline V gene has CDR1 MNHEY and CDR2 SVGEGT. J was trimmed by 3 bases and V by 5 bases; bases with no gene match: 2. This CDR3 is CASSPTSGGYNEQFF. CDR3 sequence (DNA): TGTGCCAGCAGTCCGACTAGCGGGGGCTACAATGAGCAGTTCTTC.

The genes are TRBV18 and TRBJ2-5; TRBD2 matches 10 bases. CDR3 length: 16 amino acids. V lost 3 bases, J lost 3 bases, and 7 bases stayed unmatched. The germline V gene has CDR1 KGHSH and CDR2 LQKENI. Written as DNA, the CDR3 is TGTGCCAGCTCACCCCGGTGGCTAGCGGGGGAAGAGACCCAGTACTTC. Its protein is CASSPRWLAGEETQYF. The whole variable domain, remainder taken from reference TRBV18 and TRBJ2-5, is NAGVMQNPRHLVRRRGQEARLRCSPMKGHSHVYWYRQLPEEGLKFMVYLQKENIIDESGMPKERFSAEFPKEGPSILRIQQVVRGDSAAYFCASSPRWLAGEETQYFGPGTRLLVL.

The genes are TRBV5-1 and TRBJ2-3, with D perhaps TRBD2 (7 bases). CDR1 and CDR2 from the germline V gene are SGHRS and YFSETQ. The CDR3 is 15 amino acids. V lost 0 bases and J lost 6, with 14 bases in between. DNA of the CDR3: TGCGCCAGCAGCTTGGAAGGGGGGGCCGTGGATACGCAGTATTTT. Translated: CASSLEGGAVDTQYF.

The chain has TRBV4-1 and TRBJ1-5; D is ambiguous. Germline CDR1 is MGHRA and CDR2 is YSYEKL. Trimming took 1 base from V and 0 from J, leaving 7 bases between them. The CDR3 consists of 15 residues. CDR3 DNA: TGCGCCAGCAGCCAAGCCCAAGGTAGCAATCAGCCCCAGCATTTT. Translated: CASSQAQGSNQPQHF.

This clone appeared once. The chain links TRBV20-1 to TRBJ1-4; TRBD1 matches 7 bases. V was pared by 3 bases and J by 5 bases, with 3 bases of the junction left unmatched. Germline V gene lookup returns CDR1 DFQATT and CDR2 SNEGSKA (reference sequence). The length of the CDR3 is 13 residues. The CDR3 bases are TGCAGTGCTAGTAAGGGGGCCAATGAAAAACTGTTTTTT. Encoded protein: CSASKGANEKLFF.

The gene calls are TRBV10-3 and TRBJ1-2, with D unresolved. The CDR3 spans 13 residues. Germline V lookup: CDR1 ENHRY, CDR2 SYGVKD. V lost 7 bases to trimming and J lost 4 bases, with 13 bases between them. CDR3 DNA: TGTGCCATCACTTCCCCTGACGTCTATGGCTACACCTTC. Translating it yields CAITSPDVYGYTF.

The V and J genes are TRBV9 and TRBJ1-2; 9 bases agree with TRBD1. This CDR3 is 16 amino acids long. Germline V gives CDR1 SGDLS, CDR2 YYNGEE. Trimming removed 0 bases from V and 2 bases from J; junction bases left unmatched: 5. The CDR3 DNA is TGTGCCAGCAGCGTAGGGACAGGGGATTGGAACTATGGCTACACCTTC. Protein sequence: CASSVGTGDWNYGYTF.

This clone was found once. The chain carries TRBV4-2 and TRBJ1-5, with TRBD1 as a possible D gene (6 bases). Per the germline V gene, CDR1 is LGHNA and CDR2 is YNFKEQ. CDR3 length: 16 amino acids. The V end was cut by 1 base, the J end by 4 bases, with 14 bases between. The CDR3 sequence is CASSQVGGLGNQPQHF. As DNA, the CDR3 is TGTGCCAGCAGCCAAGTCGGGGGCCTCGGGAATCAGCCCCAGCATTTT.

This chain uses TRBV19 with TRBJ2-2, with 8 bases identical to TRBD1. This CDR3 contains 15 residues. J lost 5 bases, V lost 5 bases, and 7 bases had no gene match. Germline V gives CDR1 LNHDA, CDR2 SQIVND (reference sequence). The DNA of the CDR3 is TGTGCCAGTAGTTTTGGACAGGGTTGGACCGGGGAGCTGTTTTTT. It is translated as CASSFGQGWTGELFF.

The gene calls are TRBV14 and TRBJ1-6; possible D gene TRBD1, 5 bases. Trimming removed 4 bases from V and 6 bases from J, with 19 bases in between. This CDR3 is built from 17 residues. The V gene's germline CDR1 is SGHDN and CDR2 FVKESK. The CDR3 spells CASSLSLFRAVNSPLHF. The CDR3 DNA sequence: TGTGCCAGCAGCCTGAGCTTGTTCAGGGCGGTTAATTCACCCCTCCACTTT.

J is TRBJ2-5 and V is TRBV11-2; D is perhaps TRBD2 (5 bases). CDR1 and CDR2 from the germline V gene are SGHAT and FQNNGV. The CDR3 is made up of 13 amino acids. V was cut by 7 bases and J by 5 bases, with 14 bases left in between. In DNA form, the CDR3 reads TGTGCCAGCACGGGCCCTGAGCGGGAGACCCAGTACTTC. Translating it yields CASTGPERETQYF.

This sequence joins TRBV2 and TRBJ1-2; D is undetermined. The germline gives CDR1 SNHLY, CDR2 FYNNEI. Trimming shortened V by 11 bases and J by 5 bases, and 15 bases separated the two germline ends. This CDR3 has 12 residues. The CDR3 protein is CAGVPGRYGYTF. The DNA of the CDR3 is TGTGCCGGAGTGCCGGGGAGGTATGGCTACACCTTC.

The chain couples TRBV7-9 to TRBJ1-1; no clear D gene. Germline CDR1 reads SEHNR; CDR2 reads FQNEAQ (reference sequence). V was clipped by 5 bases and J by 4 bases, with 11 bases between them. The CDR3 runs to 13 residues. In DNA form, the CDR3 reads TGTGCCAGCAGCCCGGTAACGAGCACTGAAGCTTTCTTT. Residues: CASSPVTSTEAFF.

This chain uses TRBV4-1 with TRBJ1-1; TRBD1 agrees at 7 bases. CDR3 size: 15 residues. The J segment lost 4 bases and the V segment lost 4 bases, leaving 9 bases of the junction unmatched. The germline V gene encodes CDR1 MGHRA and CDR2 YSYEKL. The CDR3 loop reads CASSPQTGLSTEAFF. For the CDR3, the DNA is TGCGCCAGCAGCCCTCAGACAGGGTTGAGCACTGAAGCTTTCTTT.

This sequence joins TRBV5-1 and TRBJ1-1; no clear D gene. This CDR3 contains 16 residues. The germline V gene has CDR1 SGHRS and CDR2 YFSETQ. V dropped 1 base and J dropped 1 base, with 14 bases sitting between them. The CDR3 is CASSLWTLQPNTEAFF. CDR3 bases: TGCGCCAGCAGCTTGTGGACGCTACAGCCGAACACTGAAGCTTTCTTT. The variable domain in full, completed from reference TRBV5-1 and TRBJ1-1, reads KAGVTQTPRYLIKTRGQQVTLSCSPISGHRSVSWYQQTPGQGLQFLFEYFSETQRNKGNFPGRFSGRQFSNSRSEMNVSTLELGDSALYLCASSLWTLQPNTEAFFGQGTRLTVV.

The chain couples TRBV7-3 to TRBJ2-1; TRBD2 is a possible D gene (7 bases). The germline gives CDR1 SGHTA, CDR2 FQGTGA. V lost 8 bases and J lost 3, with 11 bases in between. This CDR3 has 13 amino acids. As DNA, the CDR3 is TGTGCCAGCGGGGGGGCACTCTACAATGAGCAGTTCTTC. Protein product: CASGGALYNEQFF.

The chain employs TRBV12-3 or TRBV12-4 and TRBJ2-2; D is ambiguous. The V and J ends lost 3 bases and 3 bases respectively, with 5 bases between them. This CDR3 comprises 13 residues. The CDR3 DNA reads TGTGCCAGCAGTTTTCAGGACACCGGGGAGCTGTTTTTT. This gives the protein CASSFQDTGELFF.

The V gene is TRBV28, the J gene TRBJ2-7; 14 bases are a match to TRBD2. This CDR3 has 15 residues. CDR1 is MDHEN, CDR2 SYDVKM, per germline. V trimming: 6 bases; J trimming: 4 bases; junction bases outside the gene matches: 5. The CDR3 sequence: CASRSGTSGGYEQYF. The CDR3 DNA reads as TGTGCCAGCAGGTCCGGGACTAGCGGGGGTTACGAGCAGTACTTC.

The gene calls are TRBV19 and TRBJ1-1, with 10 nucleotides matching TRBD1. V lost 5 bases, J lost 0 bases, and 9 bases stayed unmatched. The germline CDR1 and CDR2 sequences are LNHDA and SQIVND (reference sequence). CDR3 length equals 17 residues. The CDR3 DNA reads as TGTGCCAGTAGTTTCCCTAGACAGGGGGCCGTGAACACTGAAGCTTTCTTT. Its translation: CASSFPRQGAVNTEAFF.

This clone was seen a single time. The chain combines TRBV18 with TRBJ1-4, with D unresolved. This CDR3 has 14 amino acids. Per the germline V gene, CDR1 is KGHSH and CDR2 is LQKENI. Between the trimmed V and J ends, which lost 2 bases and 8 bases, there was a span of 12 bases. In DNA form, the CDR3 reads TGTGCCAGCTCACCAACTCAAGAAAAGGAAAAACTGTTTTTT. Translation: CASSPTQEKEKLFF.

The chain has TRBV15 and TRBJ2-1, with TRBD2 as a possible D gene (6 bases). Germline V gene lookup returns CDR1 LNHNV and CDR2 YYDKDF (reference sequence). Trimming took 3 bases from V and 3 from J, leaving 9 bases between them. This CDR3 region has 14 residues. The CDR3 nucleotides read TGTGCCACCAGCAGGACCGGGGGCTACAATGAGCAGTTCTTC. The encoded protein is CATSRTGGYNEQFF.

This chain uses TRBV4-1 with TRBJ1-2; D not certain. CDR1 MGHRA and CDR2 YSYEKL come from the germline V gene. V lost 0 bases, J lost 0 bases, and 8 bases lay in between. The CDR3 has 15 residues. CDR3 protein: CASSQERVANYGYTF. The CDR3 DNA follows: TGCGCCAGCAGCCAAGAACGGGTAGCTAACTATGGCTACACCTTC.

This chain joins TRBV18 and TRBJ1-3, with D tentatively TRBD1 (5 bases). Per the germline V gene, CDR1 is KGHSH and CDR2 is LQKENI. The ends were cut back, 2 bases at V and 0 bases at J, with 8 bases in the middle. CDR3 length: 15 amino acids. The DNA of the CDR3 is TGTGCCAGCTCACCAAGGGGACCCTCTGGAAACACCATATATTTT. Translated: CASSPRGPSGNTIYF.